This TCR beta chain derives from a study of blood T cell repertoires in COVID-19. The overall study: Both acute and convalescent COVID-19 samples were obtained from the United States, Italy and Spain.

Produced via immunoSEQ multiplex PCR; TCRdb's table is partial and in-frame only. The sample includes around 210,000 clones, 80% to 90% of them seen just once. The CDR3 contains 14 residues. Germline values: CDR1 SGHKS, CDR2 YYEKEE (reference sequence). V shed 0 bases and J shed 1 base, with 7 bases lying between them. The sample consisted of peripheral blood. This receptor was identified in an older woman with acute or convalescent COVID-19. V gene TRBV5-5 combines with J gene TRBJ1-1; D uncertain. The CDR3 DNA reads TGTGCCAGCAGCTTGGGAGGATGGAACACTGAAGCTTTCTTT. Translating gives CASSLGGWNTEAFF.